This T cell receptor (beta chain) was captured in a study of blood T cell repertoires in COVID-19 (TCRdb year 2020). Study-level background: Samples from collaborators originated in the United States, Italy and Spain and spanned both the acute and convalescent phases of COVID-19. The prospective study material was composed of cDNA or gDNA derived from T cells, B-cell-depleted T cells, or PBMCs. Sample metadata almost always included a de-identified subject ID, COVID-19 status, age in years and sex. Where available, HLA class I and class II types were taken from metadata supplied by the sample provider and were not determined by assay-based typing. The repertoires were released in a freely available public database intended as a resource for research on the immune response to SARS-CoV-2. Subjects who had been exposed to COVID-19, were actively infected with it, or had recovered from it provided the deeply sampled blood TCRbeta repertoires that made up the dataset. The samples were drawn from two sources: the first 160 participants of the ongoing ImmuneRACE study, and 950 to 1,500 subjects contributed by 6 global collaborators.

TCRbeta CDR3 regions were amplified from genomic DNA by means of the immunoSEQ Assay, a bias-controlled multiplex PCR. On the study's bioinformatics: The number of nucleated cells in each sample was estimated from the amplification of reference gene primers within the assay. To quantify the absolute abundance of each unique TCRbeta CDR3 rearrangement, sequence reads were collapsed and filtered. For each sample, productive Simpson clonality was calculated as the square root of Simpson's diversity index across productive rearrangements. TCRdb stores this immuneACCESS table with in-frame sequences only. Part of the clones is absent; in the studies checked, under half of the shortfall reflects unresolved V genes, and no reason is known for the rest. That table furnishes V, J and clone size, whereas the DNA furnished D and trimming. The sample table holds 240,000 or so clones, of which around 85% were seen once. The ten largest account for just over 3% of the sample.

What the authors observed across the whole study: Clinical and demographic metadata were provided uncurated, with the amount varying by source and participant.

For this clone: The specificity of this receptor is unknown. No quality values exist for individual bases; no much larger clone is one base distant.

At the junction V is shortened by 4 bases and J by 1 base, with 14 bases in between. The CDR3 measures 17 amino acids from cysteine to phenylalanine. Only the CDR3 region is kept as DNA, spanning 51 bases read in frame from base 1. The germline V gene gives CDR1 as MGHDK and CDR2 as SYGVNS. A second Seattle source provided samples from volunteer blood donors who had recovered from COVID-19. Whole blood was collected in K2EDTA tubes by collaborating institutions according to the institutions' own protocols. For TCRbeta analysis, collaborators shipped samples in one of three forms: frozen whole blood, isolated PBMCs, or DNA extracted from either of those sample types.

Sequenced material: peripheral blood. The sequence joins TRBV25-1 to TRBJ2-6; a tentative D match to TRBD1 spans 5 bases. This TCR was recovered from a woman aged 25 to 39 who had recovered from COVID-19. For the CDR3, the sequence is CASSGLNGASGANVLTF. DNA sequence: TGTGCCAGCAGTGGATTGAATGGGGCTTCTGGGGCCAACGTCCTGACTTTC. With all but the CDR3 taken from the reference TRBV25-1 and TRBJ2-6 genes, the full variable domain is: EADIYQTPRYLVIGTGKKITLECSQTMGHDKMYWYQQDPGMELHLIHYSYGVNSTEKGDLSSESTVSRIRTEHFPLTLESARPSHTSQYLCASSGLNGASGANVLTFGAGSRLTVL.